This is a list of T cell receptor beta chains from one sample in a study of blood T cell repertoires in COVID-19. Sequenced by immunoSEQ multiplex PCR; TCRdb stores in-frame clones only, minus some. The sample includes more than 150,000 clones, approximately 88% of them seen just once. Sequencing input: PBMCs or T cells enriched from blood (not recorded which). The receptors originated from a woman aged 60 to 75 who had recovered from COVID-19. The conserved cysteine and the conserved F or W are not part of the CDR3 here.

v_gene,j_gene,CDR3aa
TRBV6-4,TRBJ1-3,ASSLYRGLRPGNTIY
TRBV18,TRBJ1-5,ASSLSGQRNQPQH
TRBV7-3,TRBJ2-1,ASSTEGRVVYNEQF
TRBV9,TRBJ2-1,ASSFGLAGGQQF
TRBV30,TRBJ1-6,AWREQGWSPLH
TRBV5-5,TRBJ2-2,ASSISGSSEIGELF
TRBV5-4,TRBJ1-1,ASSLDSYTEAF
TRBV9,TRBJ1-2,ASSPRGAGGYT
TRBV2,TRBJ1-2,ASSDSVGVRYGYT
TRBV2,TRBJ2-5,ASSEAHMQETQY
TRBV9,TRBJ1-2,ASSASTGAGINYGYT
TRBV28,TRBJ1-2,ASSNRGNYGYT
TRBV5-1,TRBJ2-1,ASSLATGNNEQF
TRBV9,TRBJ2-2,ASSVVSSGRFGGELF